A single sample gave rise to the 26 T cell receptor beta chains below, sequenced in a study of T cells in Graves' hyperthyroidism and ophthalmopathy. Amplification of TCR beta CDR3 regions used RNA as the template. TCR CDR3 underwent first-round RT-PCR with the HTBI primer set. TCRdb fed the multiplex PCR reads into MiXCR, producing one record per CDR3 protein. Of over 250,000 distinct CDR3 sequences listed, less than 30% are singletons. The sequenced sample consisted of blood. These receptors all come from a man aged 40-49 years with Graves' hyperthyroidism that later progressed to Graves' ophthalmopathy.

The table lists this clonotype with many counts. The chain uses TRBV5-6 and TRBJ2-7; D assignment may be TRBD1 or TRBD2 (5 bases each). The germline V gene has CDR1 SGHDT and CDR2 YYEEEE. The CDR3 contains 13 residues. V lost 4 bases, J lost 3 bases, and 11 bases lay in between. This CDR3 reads CASSPEGIYEQYF. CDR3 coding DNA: TGTGCCAGCAGCCCTGAGGGGATCTACGAGCAGTACTTC.

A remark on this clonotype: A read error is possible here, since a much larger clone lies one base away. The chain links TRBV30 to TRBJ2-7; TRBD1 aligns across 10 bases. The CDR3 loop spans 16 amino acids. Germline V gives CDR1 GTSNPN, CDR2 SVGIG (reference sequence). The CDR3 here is CGWSGPRDRGSYEQYF. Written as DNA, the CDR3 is TGTGGCTGGAGTGGGCCGCGGGACAGGGGTTCCTACGAGCAGTACTTC.

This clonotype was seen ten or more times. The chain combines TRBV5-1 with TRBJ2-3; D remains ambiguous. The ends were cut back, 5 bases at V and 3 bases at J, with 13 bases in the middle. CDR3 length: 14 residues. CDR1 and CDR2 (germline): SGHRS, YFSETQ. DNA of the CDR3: TGCGCCAGCAGAGGTCGGCAGGTTACAGATACGCAGTATTTT. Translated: CASRGRQVTDTQYF.

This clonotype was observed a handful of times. The CDR3 bases are TGTGCCATCAGTGATAGGACAGGGCTTCGCGGCTACACCTTC. Residues: CAISDRTGLRGYTF. The chain employs TRBV10-3 and TRBJ1-2; 8 bases are a match to TRBD1. There are 14 residues in the CDR3. V lost 3 bases to trimming and J lost 8 bases; unmatched junction nucleotides: 8. The germline V gene has CDR1 ENHRY and CDR2 SYGVKD.

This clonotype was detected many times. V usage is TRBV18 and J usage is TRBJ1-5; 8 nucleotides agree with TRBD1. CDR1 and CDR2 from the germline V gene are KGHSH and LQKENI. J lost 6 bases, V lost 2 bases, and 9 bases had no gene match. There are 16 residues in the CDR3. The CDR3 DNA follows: TGTGCCAGCTCACCAGGGGCAGGGGGCGATCGTCAGCCCCAGCATTTT. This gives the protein CASSPGAGGDRQPQHF.

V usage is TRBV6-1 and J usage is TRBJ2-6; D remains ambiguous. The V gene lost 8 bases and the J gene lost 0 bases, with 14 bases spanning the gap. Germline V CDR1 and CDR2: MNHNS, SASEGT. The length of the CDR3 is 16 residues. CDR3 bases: TGTGCCAGCTATAAAGGGTCTGCCTCTGGGGCCAACGTCCTGACTTTC. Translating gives CASYKGSASGANVLTF.

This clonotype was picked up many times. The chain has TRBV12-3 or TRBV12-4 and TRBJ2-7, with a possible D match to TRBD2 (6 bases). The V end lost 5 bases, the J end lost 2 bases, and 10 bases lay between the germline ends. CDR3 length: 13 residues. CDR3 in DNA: TGTGCCAGCAGTGGTGGCGGGGCCTACGAGCAGTACTTC. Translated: CASSGGGAYEQYF.

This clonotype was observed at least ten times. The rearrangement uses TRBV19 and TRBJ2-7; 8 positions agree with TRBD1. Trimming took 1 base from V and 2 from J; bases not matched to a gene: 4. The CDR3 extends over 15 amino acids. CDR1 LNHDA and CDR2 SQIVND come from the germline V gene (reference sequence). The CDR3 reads CASSIVAGGAYEQYF. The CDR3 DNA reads TGTGCCAGTAGTATAGTAGCAGGGGGCGCCTACGAGCAGTACTTC.

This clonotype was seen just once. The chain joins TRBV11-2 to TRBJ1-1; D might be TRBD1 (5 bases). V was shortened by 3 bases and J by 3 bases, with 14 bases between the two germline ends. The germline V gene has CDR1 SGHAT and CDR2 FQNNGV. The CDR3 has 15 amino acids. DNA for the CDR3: TGTGCCAGCAGCTTTAACAGGATTCGGGACACTGAAGCTTTCTTT. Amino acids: CASSFNRIRDTEAFF.

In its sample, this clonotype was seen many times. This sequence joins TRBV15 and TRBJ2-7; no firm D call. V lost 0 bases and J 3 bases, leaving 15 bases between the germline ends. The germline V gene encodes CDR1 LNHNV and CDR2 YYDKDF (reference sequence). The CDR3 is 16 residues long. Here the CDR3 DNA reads TGTGCCACCAGCAGAGATCGGGTGGGTTCCGTCTACGAGCAGTACTTC. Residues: CATSRDRVGSVYEQYF.

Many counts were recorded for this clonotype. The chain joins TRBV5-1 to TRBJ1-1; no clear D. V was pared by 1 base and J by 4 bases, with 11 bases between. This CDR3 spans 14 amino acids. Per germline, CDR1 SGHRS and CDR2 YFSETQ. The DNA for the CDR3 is TGCGCCAGCAGCTTGATTTTTTGCCTCACTGAAGCTTTCTTT. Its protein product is CASSLIFCLTEAFF.

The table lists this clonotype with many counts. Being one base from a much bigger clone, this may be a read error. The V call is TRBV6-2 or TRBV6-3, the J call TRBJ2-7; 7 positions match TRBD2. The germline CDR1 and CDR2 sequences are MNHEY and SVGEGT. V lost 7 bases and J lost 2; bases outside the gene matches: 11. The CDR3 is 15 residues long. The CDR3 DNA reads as TGTGCCAGCACTCAAGGGACTACTCCGACCTACGAGCAGTACTTC. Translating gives CASTQGTTPTYEQYF.

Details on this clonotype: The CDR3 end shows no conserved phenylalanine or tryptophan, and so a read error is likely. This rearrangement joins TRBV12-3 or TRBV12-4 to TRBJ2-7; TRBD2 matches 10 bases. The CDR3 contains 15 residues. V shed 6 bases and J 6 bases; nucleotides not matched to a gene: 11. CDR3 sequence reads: CASSTTGTSAGEQYL. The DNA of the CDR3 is TGTGCCAGCAGCACTACCGGGACTAGCGCAGGCGAGCAGTACCTC.

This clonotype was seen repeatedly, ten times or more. CDR3 bases: TGTGCCAGCAGTTTAAATCGGGCTACTGAAGCTTTCTTT. This gives the protein CASSLNRATEAFF. The V and J genes are TRBV28 and TRBJ1-1; the D is unclear. This CDR3 has 13 amino acids. CDR1 is MDHEN, CDR2 SYDVKM, per germline. V was clipped by 2 bases and J by 5 bases, with 9 bases between them.

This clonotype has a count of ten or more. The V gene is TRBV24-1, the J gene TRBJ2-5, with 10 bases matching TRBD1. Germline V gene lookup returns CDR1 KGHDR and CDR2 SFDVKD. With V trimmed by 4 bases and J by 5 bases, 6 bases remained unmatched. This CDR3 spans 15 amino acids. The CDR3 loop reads CATSDRTDRGETQYF. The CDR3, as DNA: TGTGCCACCAGTGACCGTACGGACAGGGGGGAGACCCAGTACTTC.

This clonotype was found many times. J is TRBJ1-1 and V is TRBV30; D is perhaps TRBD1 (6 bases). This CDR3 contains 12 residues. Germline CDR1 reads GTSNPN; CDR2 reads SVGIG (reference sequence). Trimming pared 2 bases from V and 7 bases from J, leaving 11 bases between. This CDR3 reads CAWSRGGLEAFF. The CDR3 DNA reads TGTGCCTGGAGTCGGGGGGGCCTTGAAGCTTTCTTT.

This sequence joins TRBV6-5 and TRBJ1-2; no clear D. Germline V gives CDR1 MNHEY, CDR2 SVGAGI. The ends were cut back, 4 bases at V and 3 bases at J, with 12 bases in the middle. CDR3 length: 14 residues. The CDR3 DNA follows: TGTGCCAGCAGTTTAACCGGGGAGCACTATGGCTACACCTTC. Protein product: CASSLTGEHYGYTF.

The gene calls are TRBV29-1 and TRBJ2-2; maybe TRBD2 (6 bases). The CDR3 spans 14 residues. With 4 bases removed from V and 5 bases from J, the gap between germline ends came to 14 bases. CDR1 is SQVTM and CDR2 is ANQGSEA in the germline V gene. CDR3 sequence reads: CSVGGTTITGELFF. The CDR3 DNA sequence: TGCAGCGTTGGCGGGACCACAATAACCGGGGAGCTGTTTTTT.

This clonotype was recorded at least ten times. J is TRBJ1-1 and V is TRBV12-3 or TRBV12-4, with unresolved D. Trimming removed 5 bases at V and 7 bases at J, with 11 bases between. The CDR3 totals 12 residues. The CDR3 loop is CASSTLRIEAFF. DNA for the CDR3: TGTGCCAGCAGTACCCTCAGGATTGAAGCTTTCTTT.

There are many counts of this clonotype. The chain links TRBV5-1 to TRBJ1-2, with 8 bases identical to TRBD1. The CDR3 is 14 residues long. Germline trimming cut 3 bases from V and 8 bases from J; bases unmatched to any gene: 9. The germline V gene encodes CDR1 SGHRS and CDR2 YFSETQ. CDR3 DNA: TGCGCCAGCAGCTCATCAAGACAGGGGAGCGGCTACACCTTC. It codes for CASSSSRQGSGYTF.

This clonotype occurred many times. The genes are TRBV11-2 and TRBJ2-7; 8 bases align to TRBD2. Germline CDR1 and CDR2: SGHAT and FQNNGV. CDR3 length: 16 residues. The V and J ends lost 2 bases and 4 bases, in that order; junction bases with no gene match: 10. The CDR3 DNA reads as TGTGCCAGCAGCTTACGGACTGGCGGGAGGTTTTACGAGCAGTACTTC. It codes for CASSLRTGGRFYEQYF.

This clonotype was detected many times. CDR3 DNA: TGTGCCAGCAGCCAAGATCACGCCGAGCAGTACTTC. This sequence encodes CASSQDHAEQYF. The chain recombines TRBV4-2 with TRBJ2-7; the D is unclear. The length of the CDR3 is 12 residues. Germline assignment: CDR1 LGHNA and CDR2 YNFKEQ. V was cut by 0 bases and J by 6 bases, with 6 bases left in between.

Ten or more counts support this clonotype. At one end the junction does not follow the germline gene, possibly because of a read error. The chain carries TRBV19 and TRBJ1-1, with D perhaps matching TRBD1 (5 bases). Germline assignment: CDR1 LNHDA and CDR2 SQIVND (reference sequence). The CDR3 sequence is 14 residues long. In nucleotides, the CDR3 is TGTGCCAGTAGTACACAGGAGAAGAACACTGGAGCTTTCTTT. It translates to CASSTQEKNTGAFF.

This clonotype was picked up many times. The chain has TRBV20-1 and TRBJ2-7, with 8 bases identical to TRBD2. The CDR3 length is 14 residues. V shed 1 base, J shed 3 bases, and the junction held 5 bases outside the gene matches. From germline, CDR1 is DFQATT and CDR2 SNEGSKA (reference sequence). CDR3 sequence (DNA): TGCAGTGCTAGAGTGGGGACTAGGGACTACGAGCAGTACTTC. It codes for CSARVGTRDYEQYF.

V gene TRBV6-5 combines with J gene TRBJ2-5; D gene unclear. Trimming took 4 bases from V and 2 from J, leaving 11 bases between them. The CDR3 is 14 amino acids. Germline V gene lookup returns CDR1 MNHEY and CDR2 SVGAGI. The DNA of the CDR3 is TGTGCCAGCAGTTTATGGGCGGAACAAGAGACCCAGTACTTC. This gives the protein CASSLWAEQETQYF.

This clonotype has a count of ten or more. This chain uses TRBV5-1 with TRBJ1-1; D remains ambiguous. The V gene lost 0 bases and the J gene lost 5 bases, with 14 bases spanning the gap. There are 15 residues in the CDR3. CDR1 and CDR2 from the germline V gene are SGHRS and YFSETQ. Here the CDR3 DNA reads TGCGCCAGCAGCTTGGTTTTCCGGAGAGGAACTGAAGCTTTCTTT. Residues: CASSLVFRRGTEAFF. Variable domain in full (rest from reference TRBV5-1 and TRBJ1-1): KAGVTQTPRYLIKTRGQQVTLSCSPISGHRSVSWYQQTPGQGLQFLFEYFSETQRNKGNFPGRFSGRQFSNSRSEMNVSTLELGDSALYLCASSLVFRRGTEAFFGQGTRLTVV.